These 30 T cell receptor beta chains came from one sample sequenced in a study of T-cell memory formation after mild COVID-19. Each CDR3 protein is one row after TCRdb ran MiXCR on the 5' RACE reads. The sample has 350,000 to 450,000 distinct CDR3 sequences, 20% seen once. The specimen sequenced was PBMCs or a T cell subset sorted from them (not recorded which). Source of these receptors: an adult woman who had mild COVID-19 (a few samples of this study predate the infection). Cell type and time point are not known.

This clonotype was counted between two and nine times. This chain connects TRBV6-4 to TRBJ2-1; the D gene is possibly TRBD2 (6 bases). The CDR3 loop spans 14 amino acids. Germline lookup yields CDR1 MRHNA and CDR2 SNTAGT. The ends were cut back, 2 bases at V and 6 bases at J, with 11 bases in the middle. The CDR3: CASSDGGEPNEQFF. CDR3 DNA sequence: TGTGCCAGCAGTGACGGAGGGGAGCCCAATGAGCAGTTCTTC.

This clonotype was seen only a few times. This chain joins TRBV30 and TRBJ2-1; 12 bases agree with TRBD2. Germline values: CDR1 GTSNPN, CDR2 SVGIG (reference sequence). V dropped 3 bases and J dropped 6; count of bases not matched to a gene: 6. The CDR3 runs 15 residues. CDR3 nucleotides: TGTGCCTGGAGCCTGCTAGCGGGAGGGCTCAATGAGCAGTTCTTC. It is translated as CAWSLLAGGLNEQFF.

This clonotype was seen only a few times. The chain recombines TRBV5-1 with TRBJ2-2; D uncertain. The V gene's germline CDR1 is SGHRS and CDR2 YFSETQ. V lost 0 bases to trimming and J lost 0 bases, with 9 bases between them. This CDR3 has 16 residues. The CDR3 spells CASSLEPPPNTGELFF. CDR3 DNA sequence: TGCGCCAGCAGCTTGGAACCCCCACCGAACACCGGGGAGCTGTTTTTT.

This chain uses TRBV6-1 with TRBJ2-2; perhaps TRBD2 as D (7 bases). Trimming took off 4 bases at V and 3 bases at J, with 12 bases between the two ends. The CDR3 loop spans 15 amino acids. Germline CDR1 MNHNS, CDR2 SASEGT. The CDR3 DNA reads as TGTGCCAGCAGTGGCCGGGGGGCGTACACCGGGGAGCTGTTTTTT. The encoded protein is CASSGRGAYTGELFF.

In this sample, this clonotype turned up a few times. The chain links TRBV12-3 or TRBV12-4 to TRBJ1-1; D perhaps matches TRBD1 (6 bases). Trimming removed 5 bases at V and 0 bases at J, with 13 bases between. The CDR3 loop spans 15 amino acids. This chain's CDR3 is CASSPTTGLNTEAFF. The CDR3 region has the DNA TGTGCCAGCAGTCCTACCACAGGGTTGAACACTGAAGCTTTCTTT.

The chain combines TRBV6-5 with TRBJ1-3, with D possibly being TRBD1 (6 bases). Trimming stripped 5 bases from V and 0 bases from J, with 14 bases between. This CDR3 has 16 amino acids. Germline lookup yields CDR1 MNHEY and CDR2 SVGAGI. The CDR3 sequence is CASSEQGLTSGNTIYF. The CDR3 nucleotides read TGTGCCAGCAGTGAACAGGGCCTAACCTCTGGAAACACCATATATTTT.

This clonotype showed up just a few times. CDR3 region: CASSPNPGRSSYEQYF. CDR3 coding DNA: TGTGCCAGCTCCCCGAACCCCGGCAGGAGCTCCTACGAGCAGTACTTC. V and J are TRBV18 and TRBJ2-7; D remains ambiguous. V lost 6 bases to trimming and J lost 0 bases, with 18 bases between them. CDR1 and CDR2 from the germline V gene are KGHSH and LQKENI. The CDR3 covers 16 residues.

At least ten counts were recorded for this clonotype. This chain uses TRBV5-1 with TRBJ2-2; 7 nucleotides match TRBD1. Germline V gene lookup returns CDR1 SGHRS and CDR2 YFSETQ. Trimming took 3 bases from V and 1 from J; bases not matched to a gene: 3. The CDR3 is 15 residues long. The CDR3 DNA follows: TGCGCCAGCAGCTGGGGGACAGAGAACACCGGGGAGCTGTTTTTT. Amino acids: CASSWGTENTGELFF. Based on the CDR3 plus reference TRBV5-1 and TRBJ2-2, the full variable domain is KAGVTQTPRYLIKTRGQQVTLSCSPISGHRSVSWYQQTPGQGLQFLFEYFSETQRNKGNFPGRFSGRQFSNSRSEMNVSTLELGDSALYLCASSWGTENTGELFFGEGSRLTVL.

Only a few counts were recorded for this clonotype. The chain has TRBV9 and TRBJ2-1, with TRBD2 matching over 11 bases. The germline CDR1 and CDR2 sequences are SGDLS and YYNGEE. J gave up 4 bases and V 0 bases, and 0 bases lay outside the gene matches. The CDR3 is made up of 15 amino acids. The CDR3 spells CASSVASGGYNEQFF. The DNA of the CDR3 is TGTGCCAGCAGCGTAGCTAGCGGGGGGTACAATGAGCAGTTCTTC.

This clonotype has a handful of counts. The V call is TRBV6-2 or TRBV6-3, the J call TRBJ2-7; 7 nucleotides align to TRBD2. The CDR3 covers 14 residues. In germline, CDR1 is MNHEY, CDR2 SVGEGT. After removal of 7 bases from V and 0 bases from J, the junction contained 6 bases not matched to a gene. The CDR3 sequence is CASKNRDYSYEQYF. DNA for the CDR3: TGTGCCAGCAAAAACCGGGACTACTCCTACGAGCAGTACTTC.

The V gene is TRBV20-1, the J gene TRBJ2-1; 7 bases agree with TRBD2. In germline, CDR1 is DFQATT, CDR2 SNEGSKA (reference sequence). Unmatched junction bases numbered 10, after V lost 2 bases and J lost 6 bases. The CDR3 runs 15 residues. CDR3 protein: CSARYSSGGGNEQFF. The CDR3 DNA is TGCAGTGCTAGATATTCTTCGGGAGGAGGCAATGAGCAGTTCTTC.

In this sample, this clonotype turned up a few times. This chain links TRBV6-5 with TRBJ1-1; unclear D gene. This CDR3 has 14 residues. Germline assignment: CDR1 MNHEY and CDR2 SVGAGI. Trimming cost V 3 bases and J 6 bases, with 14 bases left between them. CDR3 region: CASSYRGRFAEAFF. In nucleotides, the CDR3 is TGTGCCAGCAGTTATCGGGGTAGGTTTGCTGAAGCTTTCTTT.

The gene calls are TRBV4-2 and TRBJ2-7; a possible D gene is TRBD1 (5 bases). The CDR3 consists of 15 residues. Trimming took off 1 base at V and 2 bases at J, with 12 bases between the two ends. Germline loops: CDR1 LGHNA, CDR2 YNFKEQ. CDR3 in amino acids: CASSQGKGAPYEQYF. CDR3 sequence (DNA): TGTGCCAGCAGCCAAGGCAAAGGGGCCCCCTACGAGCAGTACTTC.

The chain has TRBV20-1 and TRBJ2-2; D remains ambiguous. The CDR3 covers 14 residues. Germline V lookup: CDR1 DFQATT, CDR2 SNEGSKA (reference sequence). V was cut by 0 bases and J by 13 bases, with 18 bases left in between. This chain's CDR3 is CSARDLGPSSVLFF. As DNA, the CDR3 is TGCAGTGCTAGAGATCTTGGCCCCAGCTCTGTGCTGTTTTTT.

The J gene is TRBJ2-5, the V gene TRBV21-1. TRBV21-1 is marked as a pseudogene. The CDR3 loop spans 16 amino acids. CDR3 sequence: CASSKDEKAYQETQYF. The DNA of the CDR3 is TGTGCCAGCAGCAAAGATGAGAAGGCATACCAAGAGACCCAGTACTTC.

The CDR3 loop reads CASSPPEKIAGELFF. The CDR3 nucleotides read TGTGCCAGCTCTCCCCCCGAGAAAATTGCCGGGGAGCTGTTTTTT. The chain has TRBV18 and TRBJ2-2; no definite D call. The CDR3 is 15 residues long. The germline V gene encodes CDR1 KGHSH and CDR2 LQKENI. V was trimmed by 6 bases and J by 6 bases, leaving 17 bases between them.

V gene TRBV30 combines with J gene TRBJ2-7; TRBD1 matches at 7 bases. The CDR3 is 12 amino acids. Germline V gene data show CDR1 as GTSNPN and CDR2 as SVGIG (reference sequence). The V and J ends lost 1 base and 3 bases, in that order; junction bases with no gene match: 0. The CDR3 bases are TGTGCCTGGAGTGCAGGGGGCTACGAGCAGTACTTC. Translation: CAWSAGGYEQYF.

This clonotype was observed a few times. Here the CDR3 reads CASSSPRGEQYF. The DNA for the CDR3 is TGTGCCAGCAGCTCACCGAGGGGCGAGCAGTACTTC. This sequence joins TRBV7-9 and TRBJ2-7, with D perhaps matching TRBD1 or TRBD2 (5 bases each). Per the germline V gene, CDR1 is SEHNR and CDR2 is FQNEAQ (reference sequence). V shed 4 bases and J shed 6 bases, with 10 bases lying between them. The CDR3 spans 12 residues.

The table lists this clonotype with a few counts. The chain employs TRBV5-4 and TRBJ1-3; tentative D call: TRBD1 (6 bases). CDR1 and CDR2 (germline): SGHNT, YYREEE (reference sequence). Trimming left V 0 bases short and J 2 bases short, with 9 bases between. The CDR3 loop spans 15 amino acids. The CDR3 is CASSLGGTPGNTIYF. CDR3 nucleotide sequence: TGTGCCAGCAGCTTGGGCGGGACACCTGGAAACACCATATATTTT.

V is TRBV5-6 and J is TRBJ2-3; 8 bases match TRBD1. The CDR3 runs to 17 residues. From germline, CDR1 is SGHDT and CDR2 YYEEEE. Unmatched junction bases numbered 13, after V lost 2 bases and J lost 5 bases. DNA for the CDR3: TGTGCCAGCAGCTTCCTGGTGACAGGGGAATTAGAAGATACGCAGTATTTT. Its translation: CASSFLVTGELEDTQYF.

The CDR3 bases are TGTGCCAGCAGTCGGACTAGCGGGGGAGCAGACGCTACGCAGTATTTT. It codes for CASSRTSGGADATQYF. The chain has TRBV6-5 and TRBJ2-3, with 13 bases lining up with TRBD2. Germline CDR1 MNHEY, CDR2 SVGAGI. V was pared by 5 bases and J by 8 bases, with 10 bases of the junction left unmatched. The CDR3 consists of 16 residues.

This clonotype was found a few times. The rearrangement joins TRBV9 to TRBJ2-3; 7 bases match TRBD2. CDR1 is SGDLS and CDR2 is YYNGEE in the germline V gene. This CDR3 is built from 15 residues. V was pared by 3 bases and J by 5 bases, with 9 bases of the junction left unmatched. The CDR3 region is CASSDSVGGRDTQYF. DNA for the CDR3: TGTGCCAGCAGCGATTCGGTTGGCGGGAGAGATACGCAGTATTTT.

The genes are TRBV24-1 and TRBJ2-1, with D unclear. Trimming removed 6 bases at V and 0 bases at J, with 17 bases between. Per the germline V gene, CDR1 is KGHDR and CDR2 is SFDVKD. The CDR3 is 17 amino acids. In nucleotides, the CDR3 is TGTGCCACCAGTTCCCCAGGCGAGAGCGCCTCCTACAATGAGCAGTTCTTC. It translates to CATSSPGESASYNEQFF.

This clonotype was seen a handful of times. The rearrangement links TRBV5-6 to TRBJ2-3; 7 nucleotides agree with TRBD2. This CDR3 contains 19 residues. The V gene end was trimmed by 4 bases and the J gene end by 0 bases; junction bases not matched to a gene: 17. CDR1 is SGHDT, CDR2 YYEEEE, per germline. CDR3 in amino acids: CASSQNGVGGPRSTDTQYF. In nucleotides, the CDR3 is TGTGCCAGCAGCCAAAATGGTGTGGGAGGGCCTAGAAGCACAGATACGCAGTATTTT.

The chain is built from TRBV19 and TRBJ2-2; D might be TRBD2 (6 bases). The ends were cut back, 1 base at V and 6 bases at J, with 12 bases in the middle. The CDR3 consists of 15 residues. The V gene's germline CDR1 is LNHDA and CDR2 SQIVND (reference sequence). CDR3 loop: CASSIVREIPGELFF. The DNA of the CDR3 is TGTGCCAGTAGTATAGTTCGGGAGATCCCCGGGGAGCTGTTTTTT.

This clonotype has only a few counts. The genes are TRBV5-1 and TRBJ2-1, with 7 positions matching TRBD1. The CDR3 totals 19 residues. V gave up 3 bases and J gave up 5 bases; unmatched junction bases: 20. The germline CDR1 and CDR2 sequences are SGHRS and YFSETQ. The CDR3 protein is CASSSHPVSQRDSDNEQFF. CDR3 nucleotides: TGCGCCAGCAGCTCGCACCCAGTCTCACAACGGGACAGCGACAATGAGCAGTTCTTC.

The chain carries TRBV5-5 and TRBJ2-5; D might be TRBD1 (5 bases). The CDR3 contains 14 residues. Germline V gene lookup returns CDR1 SGHKS and CDR2 YYEKEE (reference sequence). The ends were cut back, 3 bases at V and 7 bases at J, with 16 bases in the middle. CDR3 DNA sequence: TGTGCCAGCAGCTCATCGACAGAGCCCGGGACCCAGTACTTC. Protein: CASSSSTEPGTQYF.

There are many counts of this clonotype. For the CDR3, the DNA is TGCGCCAGCAGCCCGGGGACCCCGGGAGGAGCTTTCTTT. Protein: CASSPGTPGGAFF. The V call is TRBV5-1, the J call TRBJ1-1; possibly TRBD1 for D (5 bases). Trimming shortened V by 4 bases and J by 10 bases, and 17 bases separated the two germline ends. The CDR3 has 13 residues. Germline CDR1 is SGHRS and CDR2 is YFSETQ.

In its sample, this clonotype was seen a few times. The J gene is TRBJ2-3, the V gene TRBV10-3, with D uncertain. The CDR3 is made up of 11 amino acids. V was clipped by 10 bases and J by 6 bases, with 11 bases between them. Germline V gives CDR1 ENHRY, CDR2 SYGVKD. This CDR3 is CATAEGDTQYF. The CDR3 DNA is TGTGCCACGGCTGAAGGTGATACGCAGTATTTT.

The CDR3 nucleotides read TGCAGTGCTAGAGCATATCAGCGGGAGGACTACGAGCAGTACTTC. This sequence encodes CSARAYQREDYEQYF. The chain combines TRBV20-1 with TRBJ2-7, with 9 bases that match TRBD2. The CDR3 has 15 amino acids. V shed 1 base and J 3 bases; nucleotides not matched to a gene: 7. CDR1 is DFQATT, CDR2 SNEGSKA, per germline (reference sequence).